This T cell receptor (beta chain) was obtained from a study of control samples from healthy donors and cancer patients. Sequencing was performed with immunoSEQ multiplex PCR; in TCRdb, only in-frame clones are kept and a portion is missing. The sample shows roughly 150,000 clones, 90% to 95% of them seen only once. The CDR3 totals 14 residues. Germline V gene lookup returns CDR1 MNHEY and CDR2 SMNVEV (reference sequence). V was trimmed by 10 bases and J by 0 bases, leaving 14 bases between them. This receptor was identified in a man younger than 35 in good health. The gene calls are TRBV27 and TRBJ2-3; D gene uncertain. The material sequenced was blood. CDR3 sequence (DNA): TGTGCCACCCGACCAGTAACTAGCACAGATACGCAGTATTTT. This sequence encodes CATRPVTSTDTQYF.